Shown below are 2 T cell receptor beta chains from a single sample sequenced in a study of shared clonotypes between healthy human individuals. Generated by immunoSEQ multiplex PCR, the TCRdb table keeps only in-frame clones and is missing some. The table has some 2,500,000 clones, more than 85% seen once. The specimen sequenced was naive CD4+ T cells from PBMCs. Noted subset: CD45RA+ positively selected. These receptors were collected from a man younger than 30 in good health. Some clones in this sample may be carry-over from other donors' samples.

CDR3 nucleotide sequence: TGTGCCACCAGCAGAGATCTGGCCCTAGCGGGAGCTCCCTACGAGCAGTACTTC. Translated, it gives CATSRDLALAGAPYEQYF. The V and J genes are TRBV15 and TRBJ2-7; 10 positions match TRBD2. CDR3 length: 18 residues. The J segment lost 2 bases and the V segment lost 0 bases, leaving 10 bases of the junction unmatched. The V gene's germline CDR1 is LNHNV and CDR2 YYDKDF (reference sequence).

This chain joins TRBV6-1 and TRBJ2-1; D possibly corresponds to TRBD1 (6 bases). The V gene lost 6 bases and the J gene lost 10 bases, with 13 bases spanning the gap. The germline V gene encodes CDR1 MNHNS and CDR2 SASEGT. There are 12 residues in the CDR3. CDR3 sequence: CASRAGAGEQFF. In DNA, the CDR3 is TGTGCCAGCAGGGCAGGGGCTGGGGAGCAGTTCTTC.